What follows is one T cell receptor (beta chain) and its context. Its cognate antigen has yet to be identified. No base-level quality is on record; no much larger clone is a single base apart. The data were taken from a study of T cell responses to AZD1222 COVID-19 vaccine (dated by TCRdb to the early 2020s). With regard to the full study: AZD1222 recipients whose second dose came at about 4 weeks and those whose second dose came at about 12 weeks were combined into one group, since spike-specific TCR depth and breadth did not differ between the two schedules. TCR sequencing was performed for more than 230 trial participants, of whom around 200 were given two doses of AZD1222 and around 26 were given two doses of MenACWY control vaccine. Trial participants were enrolled into age subgroups of 18-55, 56-69 and 70-plus years, which contained 148, 28 and 57 TCR-sequenced participants, respectively. Study-wide conclusions, independent of this receptor: In the small 56-69-year group, the increase in depth fell short of significance, most likely because of low power. Most participants were white British and females outnumbered males, and the authors suggested that clonal diversity may have been underestimated. Conclusions about previously exposed vaccinees were limited because only a handful of AZD1222 recipients were SARS-CoV-2 seropositive at baseline. The whole spike protein was spanned by vaccine-associated CD4 TCRs, and dominant responses were seen in regions 160-218 and 743-854. No day 14 peak-response samples were available, so repertoires were characterized only after the peak T cell response. Reportedly, almost half of the unique spike-specific TCRs recognized epitopes lying outside the regions that are mutated in the B.1.351 and B.1.1.7 variants. After two AZD1222 doses, spike-specific TCR breadth and depth were significantly higher than at day 0 and than in MenACWY recipients.

The CDR3 regions of human TCRbeta chains were analyzed by immunosequencing. Processing in the source paper ran as follows. TCRs in the repertoires were matched against a reference library of SARS-CoV-2-specific TCRs that had been generated with the MIRA antigen-specificity platform. Breadth was defined as the fraction of unique TCRs that were SARS-CoV-2-associated, and depth was defined as the fraction of total T cells that were SARS-CoV-2-associated. Using the MIRA data, every spike-specific TCR was mapped to the spike region that the TCR reacted to and assigned to either a CD4 or a CD8 class. Log10-transformed breadth and depth values were compared by one-way ANOVA with Sidak's multiple comparisons tests. The immuneACCESS repertoire file appears here via TCRdb, limited to in-frame rearrangements. These files lack a portion of the clones; in checked studies, under half of the deficit traces to unresolved V genes, and the cause of the others is not known. From that table come the V and J calls and clone size; the DNA was used to work out D and trimming. In all, the sample holds over 150,000 clones, and roughly nine tenths of those were seen once. 2.5% to 4% of the sample goes to the ten largest clones.

Taken from the germline V gene, the CDR1 and CDR2 loops are MNHEY and SVGEGT. V loses 4 bases, J loses 8 bases, and the germline ends lie 11 bases apart. The CDR3 numbers 12 residues from cysteine through phenylalanine. The CDR3 DNA has 36 bases and is translated from base 1. The time point label, read with the paper, signifies: baseline before first vaccination. Samples from vaccinated people were obtained from the UK trials COV001 and COV002, which included a single-blind randomized controlled phase 2/3 trial of AZD1222 (ChAdOx1 nCoV-19) in healthy adults. For TCRbeta chain sequencing, PBMC samples were collected from trial participants at day 0 and at day 28 after the second dose.

The starting material was peripheral blood, obtained on day 0 of AZD1222 vaccination. The rearrangement combines TRBV6-2 or TRBV6-3 with TRBJ1-2; the D gene is not confidently resolved. This TCR derives from an adult in good health. The CDR3 has the sequence CASSSAGGGYTF. The DNA is as follows: TGTGCCAGCAGTTCGGCCGGAGGGGGCTACACCTTC.